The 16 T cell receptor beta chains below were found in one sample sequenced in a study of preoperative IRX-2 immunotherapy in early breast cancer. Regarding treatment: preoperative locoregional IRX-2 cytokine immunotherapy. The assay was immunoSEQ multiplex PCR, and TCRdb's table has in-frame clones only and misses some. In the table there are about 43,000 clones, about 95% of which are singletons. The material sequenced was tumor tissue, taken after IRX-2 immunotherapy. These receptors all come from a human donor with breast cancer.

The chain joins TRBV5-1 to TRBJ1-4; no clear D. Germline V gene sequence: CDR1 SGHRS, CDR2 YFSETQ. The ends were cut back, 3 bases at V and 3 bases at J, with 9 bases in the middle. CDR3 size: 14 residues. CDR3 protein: CASSYGVANEKLFF. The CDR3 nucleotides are TGCGCCAGCAGCTATGGGGTGGCTAATGAAAAACTGTTTTTT.

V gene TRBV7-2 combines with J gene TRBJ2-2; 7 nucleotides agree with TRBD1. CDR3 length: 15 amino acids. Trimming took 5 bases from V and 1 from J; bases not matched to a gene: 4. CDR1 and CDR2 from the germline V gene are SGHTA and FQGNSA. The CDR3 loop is CASSPTGMNTGELFF. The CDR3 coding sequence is TGTGCCAGCAGCCCGACAGGGATGAACACCGGGGAGCTGTTTTTT.

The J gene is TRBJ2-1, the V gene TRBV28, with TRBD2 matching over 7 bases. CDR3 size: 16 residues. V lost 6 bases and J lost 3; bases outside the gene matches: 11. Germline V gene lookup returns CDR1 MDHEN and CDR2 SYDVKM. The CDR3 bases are TGTGCCAGCAGGCGCCCCGGGCTAGCGGACTACAATGAGCAGTTCTTC. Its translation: CASRRPGLADYNEQFF.

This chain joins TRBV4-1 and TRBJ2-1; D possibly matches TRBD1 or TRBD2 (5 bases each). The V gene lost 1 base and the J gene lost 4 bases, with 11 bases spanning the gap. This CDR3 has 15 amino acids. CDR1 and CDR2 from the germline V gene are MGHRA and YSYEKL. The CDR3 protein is CASSQVGTVYNEQFF. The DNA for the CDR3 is TGCGCCAGCAGCCAAGTCGGGACGGTTTACAATGAGCAGTTCTTC.

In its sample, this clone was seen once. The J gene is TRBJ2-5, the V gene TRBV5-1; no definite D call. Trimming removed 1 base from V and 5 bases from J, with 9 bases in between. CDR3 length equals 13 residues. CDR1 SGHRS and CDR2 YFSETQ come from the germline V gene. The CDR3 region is CASSLYGMETQYF. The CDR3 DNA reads TGCGCCAGCAGCTTGTATGGCATGGAGACCCAGTACTTC. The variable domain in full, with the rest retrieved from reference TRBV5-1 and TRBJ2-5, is KAGVTQTPRYLIKTRGQQVTLSCSPISGHRSVSWYQQTPGQGLQFLFEYFSETQRNKGNFPGRFSGRQFSNSRSEMNVSTLELGDSALYLCASSLYGMETQYFGPGTRLLVL.

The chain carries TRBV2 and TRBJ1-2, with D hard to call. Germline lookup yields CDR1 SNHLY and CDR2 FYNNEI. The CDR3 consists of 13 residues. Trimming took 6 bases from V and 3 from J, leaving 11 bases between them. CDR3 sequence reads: CASRPQGHYGYTF. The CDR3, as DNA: TGTGCCAGCAGACCACAAGGACACTATGGCTACACCTTC. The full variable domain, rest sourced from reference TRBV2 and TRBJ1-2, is EPEVTQTPSHQVTQMGQEVILRCVPISNHLYFYWYRQILGQKVEFLVSFYNNEISEKSEIFDDQFSVERPDGSNFTLKIRSTKLEDSAMYFCASRPQGHYGYTFGSGTRLTVV.

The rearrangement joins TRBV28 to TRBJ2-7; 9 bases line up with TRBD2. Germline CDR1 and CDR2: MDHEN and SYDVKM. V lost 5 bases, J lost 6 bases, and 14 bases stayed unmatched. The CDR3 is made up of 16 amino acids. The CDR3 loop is CASSKLAGATLGEQYF. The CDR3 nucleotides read TGTGCCAGCAGTAAATTAGCGGGAGCCACCCTGGGCGAGCAGTACTTC.

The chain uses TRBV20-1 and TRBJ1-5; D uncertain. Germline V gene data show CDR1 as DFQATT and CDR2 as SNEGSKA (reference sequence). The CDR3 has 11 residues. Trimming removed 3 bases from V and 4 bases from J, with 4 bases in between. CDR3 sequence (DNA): TGCAGTGCTAGTGGTAATCAGCCCCAGCATTTT. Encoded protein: CSASGNQPQHF.

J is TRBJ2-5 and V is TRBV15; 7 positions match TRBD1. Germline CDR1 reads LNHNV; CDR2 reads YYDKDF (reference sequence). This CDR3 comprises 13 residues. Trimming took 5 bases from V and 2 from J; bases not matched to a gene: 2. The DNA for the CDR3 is TGTGCCACCAGCGGGGGACAGCAAGAGACCCAGTACTTC. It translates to CATSGGQQETQYF.

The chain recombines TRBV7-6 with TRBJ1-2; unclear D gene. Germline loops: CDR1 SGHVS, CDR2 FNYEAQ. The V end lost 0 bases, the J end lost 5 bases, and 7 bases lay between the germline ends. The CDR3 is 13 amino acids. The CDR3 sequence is CASSLAKAYGYTF. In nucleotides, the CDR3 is TGTGCCAGCAGCTTAGCAAAGGCGTATGGCTACACCTTC.

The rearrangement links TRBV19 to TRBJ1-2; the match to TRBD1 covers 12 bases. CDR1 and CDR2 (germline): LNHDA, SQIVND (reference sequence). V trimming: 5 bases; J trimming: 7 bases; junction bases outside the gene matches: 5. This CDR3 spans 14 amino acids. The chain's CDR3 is CASSGGQGATGYTF. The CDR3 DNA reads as TGTGCCAGTAGTGGGGGACAGGGGGCGACTGGCTACACCTTC.

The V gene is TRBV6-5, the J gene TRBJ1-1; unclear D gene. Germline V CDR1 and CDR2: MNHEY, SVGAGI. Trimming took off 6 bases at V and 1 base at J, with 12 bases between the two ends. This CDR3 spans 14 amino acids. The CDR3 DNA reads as TGTGCCAGCAGGCAAAACGTTCCGAACACTGAAGCTTTCTTT. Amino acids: CASRQNVPNTEAFF.

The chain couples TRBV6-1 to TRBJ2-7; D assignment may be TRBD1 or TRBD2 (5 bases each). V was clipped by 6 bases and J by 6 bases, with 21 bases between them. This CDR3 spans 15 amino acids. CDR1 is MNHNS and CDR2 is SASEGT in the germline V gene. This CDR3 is CASRLGESTTFEQYF. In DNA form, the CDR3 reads TGTGCCAGCAGATTAGGGGAGTCGACTACCTTCGAGCAGTACTTC.

CDR3 amino acids: CAISGGASGRYTDTQYF. The CDR3 nucleotides read TGTGCCATCAGTGGGGGGGCTAGCGGTAGATACACAGATACGCAGTATTTT. V usage is TRBV10-3 and J usage is TRBJ2-3, with D maybe TRBD2 (7 bases). V was shortened by 4 bases and J by 2 bases, with 19 bases between the two germline ends. The CDR3 runs 17 residues. Per germline, CDR1 ENHRY and CDR2 SYGVKD.

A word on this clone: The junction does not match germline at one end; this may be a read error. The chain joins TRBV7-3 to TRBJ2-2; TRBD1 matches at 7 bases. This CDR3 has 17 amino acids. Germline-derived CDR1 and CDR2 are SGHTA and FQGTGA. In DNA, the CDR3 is TGTGCCAGCACCTTAACAGGGGAAGGGGGTCGCACCGGGGAGCTGTTTTTT. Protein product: CASTLTGEGGRTGELFF.

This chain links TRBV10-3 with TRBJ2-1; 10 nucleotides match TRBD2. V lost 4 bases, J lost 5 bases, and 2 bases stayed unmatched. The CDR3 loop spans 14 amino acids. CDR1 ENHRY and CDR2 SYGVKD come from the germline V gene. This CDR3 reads CAISVTSGDNEQFF. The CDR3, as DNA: TGTGCCATCAGTGTAACTAGCGGGGACAATGAGCAGTTCTTC.